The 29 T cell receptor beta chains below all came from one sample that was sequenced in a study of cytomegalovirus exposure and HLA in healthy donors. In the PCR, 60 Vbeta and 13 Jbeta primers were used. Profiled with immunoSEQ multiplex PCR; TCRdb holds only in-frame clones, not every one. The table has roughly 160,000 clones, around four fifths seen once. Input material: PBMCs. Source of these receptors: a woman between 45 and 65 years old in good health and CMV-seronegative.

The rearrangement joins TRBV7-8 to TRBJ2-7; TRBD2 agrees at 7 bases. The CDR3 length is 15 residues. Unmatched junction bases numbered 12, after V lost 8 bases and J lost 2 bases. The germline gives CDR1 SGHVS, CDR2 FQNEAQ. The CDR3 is CASGPRREIPYEQYF. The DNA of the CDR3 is TGTGCCAGCGGCCCGAGGCGGGAGATTCCCTACGAGCAGTACTTC. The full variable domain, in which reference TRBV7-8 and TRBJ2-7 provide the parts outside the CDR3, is GAGVSQSPRYKVAKRGQDVALRCDPISGHVSLFWYQQALGQGPEFLTYFQNEAQLDKSGLPSDRFFAERPEGSVSTLKIQRTQQEDSAVYLCASGPRREIPYEQYFGPGTRLTVT.

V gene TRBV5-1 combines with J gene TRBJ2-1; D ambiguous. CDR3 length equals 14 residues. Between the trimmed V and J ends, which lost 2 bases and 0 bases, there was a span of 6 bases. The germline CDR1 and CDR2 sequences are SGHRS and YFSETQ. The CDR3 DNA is TGCGCCAGCAGCTTTTGGAGCTCCTACAATGAGCAGTTCTTC. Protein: CASSFWSSYNEQFF.

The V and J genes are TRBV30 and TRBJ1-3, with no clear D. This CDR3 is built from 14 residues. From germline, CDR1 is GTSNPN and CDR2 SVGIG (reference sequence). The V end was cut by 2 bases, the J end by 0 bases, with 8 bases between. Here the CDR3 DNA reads TGTGCCTGGAGTTACAGCAACTCTGGAAACACCATATATTTT. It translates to CAWSYSNSGNTIYF. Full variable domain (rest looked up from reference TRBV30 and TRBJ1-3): SQTIHQWPATLVQPVGSPLSLECTVEGTSNPNLYWYRQAAGRGLQLLFYSVGIGQISSEVPQNLSASRPQDRQFILSSKKLLLSDSGFYLCAWSYSNSGNTIYFGEGSWLTVV.

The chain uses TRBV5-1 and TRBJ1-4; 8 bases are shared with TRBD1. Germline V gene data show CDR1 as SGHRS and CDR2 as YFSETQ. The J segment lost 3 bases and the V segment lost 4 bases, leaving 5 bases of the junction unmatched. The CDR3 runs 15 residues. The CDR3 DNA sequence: TGCGCCAGCAGCGCCCAGGGGGCCCCTAATGAAAAACTGTTTTTT. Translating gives CASSAQGAPNEKLFF.

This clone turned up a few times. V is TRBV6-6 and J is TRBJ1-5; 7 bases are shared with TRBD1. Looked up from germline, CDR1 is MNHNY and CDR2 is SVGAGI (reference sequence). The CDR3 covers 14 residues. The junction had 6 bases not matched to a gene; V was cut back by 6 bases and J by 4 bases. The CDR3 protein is CASRSGTENQPQHF. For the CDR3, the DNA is TGTGCCAGCAGATCCGGGACAGAAAATCAGCCCCAGCATTTT.

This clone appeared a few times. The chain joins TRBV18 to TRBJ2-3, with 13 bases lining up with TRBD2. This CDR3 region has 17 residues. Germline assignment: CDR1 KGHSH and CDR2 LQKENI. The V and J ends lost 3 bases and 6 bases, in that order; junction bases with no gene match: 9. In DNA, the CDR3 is TGTGCCAGCTCACCGATACTAGCGGGGGGGCCAGGTGATACGCAGTATTTT. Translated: CASSPILAGGPGDTQYF.

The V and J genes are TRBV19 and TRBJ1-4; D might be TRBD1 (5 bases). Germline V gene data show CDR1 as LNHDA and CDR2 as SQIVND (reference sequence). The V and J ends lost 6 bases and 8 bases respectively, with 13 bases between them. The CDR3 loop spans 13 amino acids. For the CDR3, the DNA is TGTGCCAGTAGGGAGTTCTCAGGGGAAAAACTGTTTTTT. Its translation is CASREFSGEKLFF.

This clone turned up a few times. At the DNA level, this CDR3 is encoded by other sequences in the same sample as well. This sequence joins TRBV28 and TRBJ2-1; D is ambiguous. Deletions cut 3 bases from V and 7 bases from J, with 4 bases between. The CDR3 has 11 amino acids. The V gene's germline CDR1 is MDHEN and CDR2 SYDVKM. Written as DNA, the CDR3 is TGTGCCAGCAGTTTCGAGAATGAGCAGTTCTTC. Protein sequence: CASSFENEQFF.

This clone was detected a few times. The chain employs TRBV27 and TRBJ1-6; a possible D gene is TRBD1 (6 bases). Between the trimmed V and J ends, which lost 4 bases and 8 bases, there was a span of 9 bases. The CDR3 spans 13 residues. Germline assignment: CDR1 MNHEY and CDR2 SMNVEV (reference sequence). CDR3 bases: TGTGCCAGCAGTTACAACAGGGATTCACCCCTCCACTTT. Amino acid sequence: CASSYNRDSPLHF.

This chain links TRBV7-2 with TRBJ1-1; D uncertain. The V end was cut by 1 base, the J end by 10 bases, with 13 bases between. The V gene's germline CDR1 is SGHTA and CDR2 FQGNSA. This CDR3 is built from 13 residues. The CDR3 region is CASSLEVTNAAFF. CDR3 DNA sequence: TGTGCCAGCAGCTTAGAAGTGACTAATGCAGCTTTCTTT.

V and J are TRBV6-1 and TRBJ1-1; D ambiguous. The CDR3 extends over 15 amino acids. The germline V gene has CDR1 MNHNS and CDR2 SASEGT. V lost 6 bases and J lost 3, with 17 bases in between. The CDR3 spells CASRTAGWRDTEAFF. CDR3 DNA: TGTGCCAGCAGAACGGCCGGGTGGAGAGACACTGAAGCTTTCTTT.

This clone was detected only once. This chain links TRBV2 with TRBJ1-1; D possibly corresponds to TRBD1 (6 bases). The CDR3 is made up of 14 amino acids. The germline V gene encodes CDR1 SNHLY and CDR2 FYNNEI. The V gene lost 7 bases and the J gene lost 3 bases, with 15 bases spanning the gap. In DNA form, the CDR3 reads TGTGCCAGCAATATGCAGGGGACGGACACTGAAGCTTTCTTT. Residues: CASNMQGTDTEAFF.

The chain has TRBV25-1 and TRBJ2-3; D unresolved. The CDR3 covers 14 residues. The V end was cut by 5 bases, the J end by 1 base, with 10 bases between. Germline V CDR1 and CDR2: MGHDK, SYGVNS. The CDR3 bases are TGTGCCAGCAGTTTAATGGCAGGCACAGATACGCAGTATTTT. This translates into CASSLMAGTDTQYF.

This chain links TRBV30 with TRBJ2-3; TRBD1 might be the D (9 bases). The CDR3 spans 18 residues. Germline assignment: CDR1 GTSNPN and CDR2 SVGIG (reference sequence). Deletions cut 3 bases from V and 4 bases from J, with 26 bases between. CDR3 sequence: CAWSKTGGQAGASDTQYF. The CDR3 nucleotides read TGTGCCTGGAGCAAAACAGGGGGCCAAGCGGGAGCGTCAGATACGCAGTATTTT.

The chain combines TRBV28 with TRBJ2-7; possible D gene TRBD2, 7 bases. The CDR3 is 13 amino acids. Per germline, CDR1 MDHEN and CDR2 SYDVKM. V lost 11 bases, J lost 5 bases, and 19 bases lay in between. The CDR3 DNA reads TGTGCCGACTCCGAACTGGGGGGGCACGAGCAGTACTTC. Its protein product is CADSELGGHEQYF.

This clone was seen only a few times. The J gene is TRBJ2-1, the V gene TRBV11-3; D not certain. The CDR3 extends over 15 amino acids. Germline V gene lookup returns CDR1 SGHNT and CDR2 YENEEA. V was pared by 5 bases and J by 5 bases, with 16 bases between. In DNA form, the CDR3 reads TGTGCCAGCAGCCTACGACCTCAGGAAAACAATGAGCAGTTCTTC. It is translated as CASSLRPQENNEQFF.

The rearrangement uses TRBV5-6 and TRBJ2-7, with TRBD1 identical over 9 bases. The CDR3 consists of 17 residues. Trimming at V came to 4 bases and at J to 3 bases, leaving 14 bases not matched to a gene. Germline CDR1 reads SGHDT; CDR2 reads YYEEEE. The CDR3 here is CASSLPGTGRGYYEQYF. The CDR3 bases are TGTGCCAGCAGCCTACCCGGGACAGGGAGGGGGTACTACGAGCAGTACTTC. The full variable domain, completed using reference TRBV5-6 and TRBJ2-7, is DAGVTQSPTHLIKTRGQQVTLRCSPKSGHDTVSWYQQALGQGPQFIFQYYEEEERQRGNFPDRFSGHQFPNYSSELNVNALLLGDSALYLCASSLPGTGRGYYEQYFGPGTRLTVT.

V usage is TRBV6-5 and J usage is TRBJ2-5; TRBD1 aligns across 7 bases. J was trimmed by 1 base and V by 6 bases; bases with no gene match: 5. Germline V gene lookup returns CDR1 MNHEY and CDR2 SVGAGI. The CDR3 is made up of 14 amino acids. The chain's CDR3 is CASSQTGAQETQYF. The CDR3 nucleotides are TGTGCCAGCAGCCAAACAGGGGCCCAAGAGACCCAGTACTTC.

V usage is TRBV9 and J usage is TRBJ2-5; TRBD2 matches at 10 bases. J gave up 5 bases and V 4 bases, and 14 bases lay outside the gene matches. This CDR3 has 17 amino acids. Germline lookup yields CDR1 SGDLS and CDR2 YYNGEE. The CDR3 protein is CASSKGGLAGARETQYF. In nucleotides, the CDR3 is TGTGCCAGCAGCAAGGGTGGTCTAGCGGGAGCGAGGGAGACCCAGTACTTC.

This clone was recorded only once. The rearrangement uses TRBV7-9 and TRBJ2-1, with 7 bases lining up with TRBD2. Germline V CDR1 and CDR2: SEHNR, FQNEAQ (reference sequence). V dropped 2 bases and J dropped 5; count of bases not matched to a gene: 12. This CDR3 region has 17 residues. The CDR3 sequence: CASSLNPGGGNNNEQFF. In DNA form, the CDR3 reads TGTGCCAGCAGCTTAAATCCCGGCGGGGGTAACAACAATGAGCAGTTCTTC. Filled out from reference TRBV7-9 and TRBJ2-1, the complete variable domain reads DTGVSQNPRHKITKRGQNVTFRCDPISEHNRLYWYRQTLGQGPEFLTYFQNEAQLEKSRLLSDRFSAERPKGSFSTLEIQRTEQGDSAMYLCASSLNPGGGNNNEQFFGPGTRLTVL.

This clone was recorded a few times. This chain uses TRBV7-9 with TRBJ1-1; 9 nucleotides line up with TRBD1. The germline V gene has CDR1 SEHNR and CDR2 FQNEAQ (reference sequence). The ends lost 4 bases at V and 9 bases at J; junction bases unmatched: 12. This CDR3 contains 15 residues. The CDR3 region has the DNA TGTGCCAGCAGCTCAGCGGCCGAACACAGGGGGCAAGCTTTCTTT. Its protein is CASSSAAEHRGQAFF.

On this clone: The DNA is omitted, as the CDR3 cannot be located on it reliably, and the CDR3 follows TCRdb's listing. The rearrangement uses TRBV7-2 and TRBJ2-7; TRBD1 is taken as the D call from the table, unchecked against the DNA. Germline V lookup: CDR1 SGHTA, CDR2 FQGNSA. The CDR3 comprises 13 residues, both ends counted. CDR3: CASSFGTGIAYYF.

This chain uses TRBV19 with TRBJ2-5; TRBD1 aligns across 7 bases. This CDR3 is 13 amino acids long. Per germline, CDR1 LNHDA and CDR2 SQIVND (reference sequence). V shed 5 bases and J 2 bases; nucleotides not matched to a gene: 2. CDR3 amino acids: CASSWDRQETQYF. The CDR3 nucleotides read TGTGCCAGTAGTTGGGACAGACAAGAGACCCAGTACTTC.

In DNA, the CDR3 is TGTGCCAGCAGCGCCGCCGCAGGGGGTAGGCCTGAAGCTTTCTTT. It codes for CASSAAAGGRPEAFF. The chain recombines TRBV9 with TRBJ1-1; TRBD1 matches 7 bases. Germline lookup yields CDR1 SGDLS and CDR2 YYNGEE. V lost 3 bases, J lost 6 bases, and 11 bases stayed unmatched. The CDR3 is made up of 15 amino acids.

The CDR3 loop is CASRLAASYEQYF. CDR3 in DNA: TGTGCCAGCAGACTAGCGGCCTCCTACGAGCAGTACTTC. The chain recombines TRBV28 with TRBJ2-7; 8 bases match TRBD2. Germline CDR1 MDHEN, CDR2 SYDVKM. The CDR3 consists of 13 residues. The V gene end was trimmed by 6 bases and the J gene end by 0 bases; junction bases not matched to a gene: 1.

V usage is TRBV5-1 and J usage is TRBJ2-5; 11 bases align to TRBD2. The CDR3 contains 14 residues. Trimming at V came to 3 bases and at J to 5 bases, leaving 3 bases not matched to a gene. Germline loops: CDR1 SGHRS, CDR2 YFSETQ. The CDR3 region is CASSYSSGGETQYF. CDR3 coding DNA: TGCGCCAGCAGCTACTCTAGCGGGGGGGAGACCCAGTACTTC.

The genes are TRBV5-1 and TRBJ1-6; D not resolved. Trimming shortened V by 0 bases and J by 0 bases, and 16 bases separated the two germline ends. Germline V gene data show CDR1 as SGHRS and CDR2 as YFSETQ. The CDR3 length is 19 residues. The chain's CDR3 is CASSLAISASSSYNSPLHF. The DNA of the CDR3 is TGCGCCAGCAGCTTGGCCATATCCGCCTCTAGCTCCTATAATTCACCCCTCCACTTT. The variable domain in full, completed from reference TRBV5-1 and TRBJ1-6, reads KAGVTQTPRYLIKTRGQQVTLSCSPISGHRSVSWYQQTPGQGLQFLFEYFSETQRNKGNFPGRFSGRQFSNSRSEMNVSTLELGDSALYLCASSLAISASSSYNSPLHFGNGTRLTVT.

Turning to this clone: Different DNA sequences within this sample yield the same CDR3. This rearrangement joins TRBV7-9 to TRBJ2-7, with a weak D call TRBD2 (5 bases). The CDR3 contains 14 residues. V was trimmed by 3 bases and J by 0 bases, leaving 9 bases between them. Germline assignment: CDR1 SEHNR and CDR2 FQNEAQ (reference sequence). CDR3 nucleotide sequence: TGTGCCAGCAGCTTTAGGGAGTCCTCCTACGAGCAGTACTTC. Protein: CASSFRESSYEQYF. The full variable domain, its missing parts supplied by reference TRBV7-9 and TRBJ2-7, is DTGVSQNPRHKITKRGQNVTFRCDPISEHNRLYWYRQTLGQGPEFLTYFQNEAQLEKSRLLSDRFSAERPKGSFSTLEIQRTEQGDSAMYLCASSFRESSYEQYFGPGTRLTVT.

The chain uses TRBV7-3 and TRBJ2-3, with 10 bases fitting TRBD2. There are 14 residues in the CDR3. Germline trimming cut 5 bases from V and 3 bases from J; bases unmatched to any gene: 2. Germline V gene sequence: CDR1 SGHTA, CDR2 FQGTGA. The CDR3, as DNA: TGTGCCAGCAGCCTGGGACTAGCGACAGATACGCAGTATTTT. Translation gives CASSLGLATDTQYF. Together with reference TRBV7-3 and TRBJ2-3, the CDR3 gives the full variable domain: GAGVSQTPSNKVTEKGKYVELRCDPISGHTALYWYRQSLGQGPEFLIYFQGTGAADDSGLPNDRFFAVRPEGSVSTLKIQRTERGDSAVYLCASSLGLATDTQYFGPGTRLTVL.